This entry lists 5 T cell receptor beta chains sequenced from one sample in a study of T cells in Graves' hyperthyroidism and ophthalmopathy. Amplified regions were TCR beta CDR3 sequences from RNA transcripts. Using the HTBI primer set, a first-round RT-PCR was run on the TCR CDR3. One entry per CDR3 protein results from TCRdb running MiXCR on the multiplex PCR reads. The sample lists around 290,000 distinct CDR3 sequences, roughly an eighth occurring once. Sequencing was performed on blood. The receptors derive from a woman between 40 and 55 years old with Graves' hyperthyroidism.

The chain employs TRBV7-6 and TRBJ2-7, with 9 bases aligning to TRBD1. The CDR3 has 15 amino acids. Germline V gives CDR1 SGHVS, CDR2 FNYEAQ. Losses at the gene ends were 1 base for V and 6 bases for J; bases not matched to a gene: 7. DNA for the CDR3: TGTGCCAGCAGCTTAGGAGGGACAGGGTACGCCGAGCAGTACTTC. Amino acid sequence: CASSLGGTGYAEQYF. Together with reference TRBV7-6 and TRBJ2-7, the CDR3 gives the full variable domain: GAGVSQSPRYKVTKRGQDVALRCDPISGHVSLYWYRQALGQGPEFLTYFNYEAQQDKSGLPNDRFSAERPEGSISTLTIQRTEQRDSAMYRCASSLGGTGYAEQYFGPGTRLTVT.

The chain recombines TRBV19 with TRBJ1-5, with 7 bases lining up with TRBD1. Germline CDR1 is LNHDA and CDR2 is SQIVND (reference sequence). J was trimmed by 5 bases and V by 6 bases; bases with no gene match: 7. The CDR3 has 14 amino acids. The DNA for the CDR3 is TGTGCCAGTAGCGCTGACAGGGCCTATCAGCCCCAGCATTTT. Its translation is CASSADRAYQPQHF.

The genes are TRBV27 and TRBJ2-7, with TRBD2 matching over 11 bases. The CDR3 is 15 amino acids. Losses at the gene ends were 7 bases for V and 2 bases for J; bases not matched to a gene: 7. The germline V gene has CDR1 MNHEY and CDR2 SMNVEV (reference sequence). In DNA, the CDR3 is TGTGCCAGCACCCCGGGGACTAGCGGAGCCTACGAGCAGTACTTC. Translated, it gives CASTPGTSGAYEQYF.

The table lists this clonotype with many counts. This chain connects TRBV5-1 to TRBJ2-1; D is uncertain. Trimming left V 1 base short and J 6 bases short, with 8 bases between. Germline V CDR1 and CDR2: SGHRS, YFSETQ. The CDR3 has 13 amino acids. The CDR3 is CASSLPTVNEQFF. The CDR3 DNA is TGCGCCAGCAGCTTGCCGACCGTCAATGAGCAGTTCTTC.

In this sample, this clonotype turned up many times. The J gene is TRBJ2-3, the V gene TRBV28; tentatively, D is TRBD1 or TRBD2 (5 bases each). The CDR3 contains 15 residues. Trimming stripped 4 bases from V and 4 bases from J, with 15 bases between. CDR1 and CDR2 (germline): MDHEN, SYDVKM. The DNA of the CDR3 is TGTGCCAGCAGTTCCCCCGGGGTCAGGGCAGATACGCAGTATTTT. This translates into CASSSPGVRADTQYF.